The 30 T cell receptor beta chains below were found in one sample sequenced in a study of blood T cells in healthy people across ages. Primers used in a second PCR of about 6 to 11 cycles were a sample-barcoded 5' primer and a J-beta primer mix. TCRdb called the 5' RACE reads again in MiXCR, with one record for every CDR3 protein. The sample includes 720,000 or so distinct CDR3 sequences, roughly two fifths of them seen just once. Sequencing was done on a sample of blood. Source of these receptors: an elderly man in good health.

The rearrangement links TRBV7-2 to TRBJ2-5; D is unresolved. The CDR3 is 14 amino acids. V gave up 1 base and J gave up 11 bases, with 17 bases separating them. Germline V gene sequence: CDR1 SGHTA, CDR2 FQGNSA. CDR3 DNA sequence: TGTGCCAGCAGCTTAGGAGGCGGCAATATTGGGCAGTACTTC. It specifies CASSLGGGNIGQYF.

The gene calls are TRBV9 and TRBJ1-6, with a possible D match to TRBD1 (6 bases). V was shortened by 4 bases and J by 10 bases, with 15 bases between the two germline ends. CDR1 is SGDLS and CDR2 is YYNGEE in the germline V gene. This CDR3 is 14 amino acids long. The CDR3 sequence is CASSSSGVVSPLHF. The CDR3 DNA reads TGTGCCAGCAGCTCGTCAGGGGTAGTGTCACCCCTCCACTTT.

This clonotype has a handful of counts. The rearrangement joins TRBV4-3 to TRBJ2-7; D may be TRBD2 (7 bases). The germline gives CDR1 LGHNA, CDR2 YSLEER. There are 18 residues in the CDR3. Trimming took off 4 bases at V and 7 bases at J, with 29 bases between the two ends. The CDR3 DNA sequence: TGCGCCAGCAGCCCCCTCAAGGGGGGAGGGCCCTCAGGAAATGAGCAGTACTTC. Amino acids: CASSPLKGGGPSGNEQYF.

This clonotype appeared a few times. This chain uses TRBV7-2 with TRBJ2-5; 8 bases align to TRBD1. This CDR3 comprises 15 residues. V lost 5 bases, J lost 5 bases, and 10 bases stayed unmatched. CDR1 and CDR2 (germline): SGHTA, FQGNSA. The CDR3 nucleotides are TGTGCCAGCAGCCTGAACTCAGGGGGCGTGGAGACCCAGTACTTC. The encoded protein is CASSLNSGGVETQYF.

This clonotype was counted between two and nine times. V is TRBV27 and J is TRBJ2-2, with TRBD1 matching 7 bases. The ends lost 8 bases at V and 6 bases at J; junction bases unmatched: 12. The germline V gene has CDR1 MNHEY and CDR2 SMNVEV (reference sequence). The CDR3 totals 15 residues. The CDR3 DNA sequence: TGTGCCAGCCAGGTTAGGGGGCAGGGGTCCGGGGAGCTGTTTTTT. The encoded protein is CASQVRGQGSGELFF.

The V gene is TRBV7-2, the J gene TRBJ2-1; 7 bases match TRBD2. Per the germline V gene, CDR1 is SGHTA and CDR2 is FQGNSA. The CDR3 is 17 amino acids. Trimming at V came to 5 bases and at J to 3 bases, leaving 13 bases not matched to a gene. The CDR3 nucleotides read TGTGCCAGCAGCCGTCGGGGAAGAGCGGGATTCTACAATGAGCAGTTCTTC. Its translation is CASSRRGRAGFYNEQFF.

This clonotype was observed a handful of times. The chain links TRBV6-6 to TRBJ2-5, with a possible D match to TRBD1 (8 bases). Between the trimmed V and J ends, which lost 6 bases and 5 bases, there was a span of 16 bases. Per the germline V gene, CDR1 is MNHNY and CDR2 is SVGAGI (reference sequence). The CDR3 length is 14 residues. For the CDR3, the DNA is TGTGCCAGCAGCGATACAGGGGGGGAGGAGACCCAGTACTTC. This encodes CASSDTGGEETQYF.

This clonotype was detected only a few times. The chain employs TRBV4-2 and TRBJ2-5, with D tentatively TRBD1 (5 bases). V lost 1 base and J 3 bases, leaving 9 bases between the germline ends. The CDR3 runs to 14 residues. CDR1 is LGHNA, CDR2 YNFKEQ, per germline. The CDR3 sequence: CASSQGGGEETQYF. In DNA, the CDR3 is TGTGCCAGCAGCCAAGGGGGCGGCGAAGAGACCCAGTACTTC.

The chain has TRBV7-2 and TRBJ2-2, with TRBD2 matching over 8 bases. Per germline, CDR1 SGHTA and CDR2 FQGNSA. This CDR3 has 15 amino acids. Unmatched junction bases numbered 5, after V lost 6 bases and J lost 2 bases. The CDR3 here is CASRPGGLNTGELFF. In DNA, the CDR3 is TGTGCCAGCAGGCCGGGGGGGCTAAACACCGGGGAGCTGTTTTTT.

This clonotype appeared a single time. The chain couples TRBV9 to TRBJ1-2, with a tentative D call TRBD1 (5 bases). The germline gives CDR1 SGDLS, CDR2 YYNGEE. This CDR3 is built from 14 residues. V was trimmed by 3 bases and J by 4 bases, leaving 13 bases between them. CDR3 in amino acids: CASSGDGPIYGYTF. The DNA for the CDR3 is TGTGCCAGCAGCGGGGACGGGCCAATCTATGGCTACACCTTC.

The chain has TRBV20-1 and TRBJ2-3; TRBD2 is a possible D gene (6 bases). This CDR3 spans 15 amino acids. V lost 6 bases and J 2 bases, leaving 18 bases between the germline ends. Per germline, CDR1 DFQATT and CDR2 SNEGSKA (reference sequence). Here the CDR3 DNA reads TGCAGTGCCGTCGGGTCGGGCGGGACCACAGATACGCAGTATTTT. The encoded protein is CSAVGSGGTTDTQYF.

This clonotype appeared a few times. The genes are TRBV7-2 and TRBJ1-2; perhaps TRBD1 as D (5 bases). V was clipped by 2 bases and J by 2 bases, with 9 bases between them. Germline CDR1 reads SGHTA; CDR2 reads FQGNSA. CDR3 size: 14 residues. The CDR3 sequence: CASSLTRENYGYTF. The CDR3 DNA reads as TGTGCCAGCAGCTTAACCAGGGAAAACTATGGCTACACCTTC.

The rearrangement joins TRBV9 to TRBJ2-7; TRBD2 aligns across 8 bases. The CDR3 spans 14 residues. With V trimmed by 0 bases and J by 4 bases, 3 bases remained unmatched. Germline CDR1 SGDLS, CDR2 YYNGEE. This CDR3 reads CASSVDLAGYEQYF. CDR3 bases: TGTGCCAGCAGCGTAGACTTAGCGGGGTACGAGCAGTACTTC.

There are a few counts of this clonotype. This chain links TRBV7-9 with TRBJ2-5, with 10 bases lining up with TRBD1. Germline assignment: CDR1 SEHNR and CDR2 FQNEAQ (reference sequence). The V gene end was trimmed by 5 bases and the J gene end by 5 bases; junction bases not matched to a gene: 14. The CDR3 loop spans 17 amino acids. CDR3 DNA sequence: TGTGCCAGCAGCCCAGGCACGGGACAGGGGAAAGTGGAGACCCAGTACTTC. Its translation: CASSPGTGQGKVETQYF.

The chain links TRBV6-1 to TRBJ1-2, with a tentative D call TRBD1 (5 bases). CDR1 and CDR2 from the germline V gene are MNHNS and SASEGT. V lost 2 bases to trimming and J lost 4 bases, with 11 bases between them. This CDR3 comprises 14 residues. CDR3 DNA: TGTGCCAGCAGTGAATGGGGCAGCTCCTATGGCTACACCTTC. Translating gives CASSEWGSSYGYTF.

Concerning this clonotype itself: A much larger clone differs by one base, so this may be a read error. The chain is built from TRBV29-1 and TRBJ2-1; D gene ambiguous. The end of the DNA fits TRBJ2-7 better, so the J call may be wrong. The CDR3 loop spans 14 amino acids. Germline V gives CDR1 SQVTM, CDR2 ANQGSEA. CDR3 loop: CSVGGGDSYNEQYF. CDR3 nucleotides: TGCAGCGTTGGCGGCGGTGACTCCTACAATGAGCAGTACTTC.

This clonotype was seen at least ten times. The chain carries TRBV5-1 and TRBJ2-1; possibly TRBD1 for D (6 bases). This CDR3 spans 13 amino acids. V dropped 4 bases and J dropped 6 bases, with 11 bases sitting between them. Germline loops: CDR1 SGHRS, CDR2 YFSETQ. The CDR3 DNA follows: TGCGCCAGCAGCAATGGACAGACCAATGAGCAGTTCTTC. Amino acids: CASSNGQTNEQFF. Using reference TRBV5-1 and TRBJ2-1 for the parts outside the CDR3, the full variable domain is KAGVTQTPRYLIKTRGQQVTLSCSPISGHRSVSWYQQTPGQGLQFLFEYFSETQRNKGNFPGRFSGRQFSNSRSEMNVSTLELGDSALYLCASSNGQTNEQFFGPGTRLTVL.

This clonotype came up a few times. V is TRBV7-9 and J is TRBJ1-6; TRBD1 aligns across 7 bases. V gave up 2 bases and J gave up 8 bases; unmatched junction bases: 6. The CDR3 runs to 15 residues. CDR1 is SEHNR, CDR2 FQNEAQ, per germline (reference sequence). DNA for the CDR3: TGTGCCAGCAGCTTACCTGGGACAGAGGATTCACCCCTCCACTTT. This encodes CASSLPGTEDSPLHF. Using reference TRBV7-9 and TRBJ1-6 for the parts outside the CDR3, the full variable domain is DTGVSQNPRHKITKRGQNVTFRCDPISEHNRLYWYRQTLGQGPEFLTYFQNEAQLEKSRLLSDRFSAERPKGSFSTLEIQRTEQGDSAMYLCASSLPGTEDSPLHFGNGTRLTVT.

The V gene is TRBV4-3, the J gene TRBJ2-1; 12 bases line up with TRBD2. V was pared by 0 bases and J by 12 bases, with 12 bases of the junction left unmatched. CDR3 size: 17 residues. CDR1 is LGHNA and CDR2 is YSLEER in the germline V gene. The CDR3 region is CASSQDSTSGGRWRQFF. In DNA, the CDR3 is TGCGCCAGCAGCCAAGATTCGACTAGCGGGGGCCGTTGGCGGCAGTTCTTC.

As DNA, the CDR3 is TGTGCCAGCAGTTACTGGACATTTAAGACAAGACTAGCGGGAACGGATGAGCAGTTCTTC. Its protein is CASSYWTFKTRLAGTDEQFF. The chain recombines TRBV6-2 or TRBV6-3 with TRBJ2-1; 11 nucleotides match TRBD2. The V gene end was trimmed by 1 base and the J gene end by 8 bases; junction bases not matched to a gene: 19. The CDR3 sequence is 20 residues long. CDR1 and CDR2 from the germline V gene are MNHEY and SVGEGT.

In this sample, this clonotype turned up a few times. The V and J genes are TRBV18 and TRBJ2-7; D possibly corresponds to TRBD2 (5 bases). CDR3 length: 16 residues. The germline V and J ends were trimmed by 0 bases and 3 bases, with 15 bases remaining between them. Germline CDR1 reads KGHSH; CDR2 reads LQKENI. The CDR3 loop is CASSPPTSKGVYEQYF. In DNA form, the CDR3 reads TGTGCCAGCTCACCACCCACCAGCAAGGGAGTCTACGAGCAGTACTTC.

This clonotype was detected only a few times. The rearrangement joins TRBV6-2 or TRBV6-3 to TRBJ2-3; 11 nucleotides align to TRBD2. This CDR3 is 15 amino acids long. Germline V gene lookup returns CDR1 MNHEY and CDR2 SVGEGT. The junction had 5 bases not matched to a gene; V was cut back by 5 bases and J by 4 bases. In DNA, the CDR3 is TGTGCCAGCAGTCTAGCGGGAGGCTCGGCAGATACGCAGTATTTT. Translating it yields CASSLAGGSADTQYF.

The chain is built from TRBV20-1 and TRBJ2-1, with 12 bases fitting TRBD1. Germline CDR1 and CDR2: DFQATT and SNEGSKA (reference sequence). CDR3 size: 17 residues. With V trimmed by 1 base and J by 8 bases, 12 bases remained unmatched. As DNA, the CDR3 is TGCAGTGCTAGAGGCCACAGGGGGACAGGGGGCCTCCATGAGCAGTTCTTC. Residues: CSARGHRGTGGLHEQFF.

Worth noting for this clonotype: Its ends do not fully match the called genes, so a read error is possible. V gene TRBV28 combines with J gene TRBJ1-2, with no clear D. The CDR3 runs 12 residues. From germline, CDR1 is MDHEN and CDR2 SYDVKM. CDR3: CASSTVGYDYTF. As DNA, the CDR3 is TGTGCCAGCAGTACAGTTGGCTATGACTACACCTTC.

The chain is built from TRBV6-2 or TRBV6-3 and TRBJ1-2; TRBD1 matches at 8 bases. The germline CDR1 and CDR2 sequences are MNHEY and SVGEGT. V shed 5 bases and J 8 bases; nucleotides not matched to a gene: 4. This CDR3 region has 12 residues. DNA of the CDR3: TGTGCCAGCAGTCTGACAGGGGAAGGCTACACCTTC. Its translation: CASSLTGEGYTF.

This chain links TRBV12-3 or TRBV12-4 with TRBJ2-5; D possibly corresponds to TRBD1 (5 bases). The CDR3 is 15 amino acids. V was trimmed by 7 bases and J by 2 bases, leaving 17 bases between them. The CDR3, as DNA: TGTGCCAGCACTCAACAGGCAGCTCCTCAAGAGACCCAGTACTTC. Its translation is CASTQQAAPQETQYF.

This clonotype came up a few times. This rearrangement joins TRBV7-2 to TRBJ2-5; D unresolved. The germline V gene encodes CDR1 SGHTA and CDR2 FQGNSA. With 5 bases removed from V and 4 bases from J, the gap between germline ends came to 11 bases. The CDR3 is 13 amino acids. CDR3 amino acids: CASSVFRTETQYF. For the CDR3, the DNA is TGTGCCAGCAGCGTTTTCCGAACAGAGACCCAGTACTTC.

The V gene is TRBV6-1, the J gene TRBJ2-1; 12 positions agree with TRBD2. Germline CDR1 is MNHNS and CDR2 is SASEGT. The V segment lost 7 bases and the J segment 4 bases; nucleotides outside the gene matches: 14. This CDR3 comprises 18 residues. CDR3 DNA: TGTGCCAGCACCGCTCGACTAGCGGGGGTACGGAGATACAATGAGCAGTTCTTC. Translated: CASTARLAGVRRYNEQFF.

This clonotype was counted ten times or more. The rearrangement uses TRBV29-1 and TRBJ1-2; D remains unclear. CDR1 and CDR2 (germline): SQVTM, ANQGSEA. Trimming cost V 6 bases and J 3 bases, with 14 bases left between them. The CDR3 runs to 13 residues. As DNA, the CDR3 is TGCAGCGTAGTCGACAAGGGAGACTATGGCTACACCTTC. Encoded protein: CSVVDKGDYGYTF.

The rearrangement uses TRBV11-2 and TRBJ2-1; no definite D call. CDR3 length equals 16 residues. CDR1 and CDR2 from the germline V gene are SGHAT and FQNNGV. V dropped 0 bases and J dropped 4 bases, with 13 bases sitting between them. As DNA, the CDR3 is TGTGCCAGCAGCTTAGAACCTCGGAGCCGTTACAATGAGCAGTTCTTC. Translated, it gives CASSLEPRSRYNEQFF.